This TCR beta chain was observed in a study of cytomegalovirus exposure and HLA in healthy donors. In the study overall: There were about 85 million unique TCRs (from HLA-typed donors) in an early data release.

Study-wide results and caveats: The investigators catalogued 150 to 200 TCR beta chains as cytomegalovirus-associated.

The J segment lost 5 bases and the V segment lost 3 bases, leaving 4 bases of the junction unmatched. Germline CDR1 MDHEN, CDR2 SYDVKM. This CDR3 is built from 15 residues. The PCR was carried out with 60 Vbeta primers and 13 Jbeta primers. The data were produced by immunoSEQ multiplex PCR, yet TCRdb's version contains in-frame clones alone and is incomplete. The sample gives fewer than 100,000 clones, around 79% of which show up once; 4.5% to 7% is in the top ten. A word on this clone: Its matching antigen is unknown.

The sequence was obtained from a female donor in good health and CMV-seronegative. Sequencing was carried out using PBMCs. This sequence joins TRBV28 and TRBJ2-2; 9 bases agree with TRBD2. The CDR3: CASSFLAGPTGELFF. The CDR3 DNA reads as TGTGCCAGCAGTTTCCTAGCGGGACCGACCGGGGAGCTGTTTTTT.